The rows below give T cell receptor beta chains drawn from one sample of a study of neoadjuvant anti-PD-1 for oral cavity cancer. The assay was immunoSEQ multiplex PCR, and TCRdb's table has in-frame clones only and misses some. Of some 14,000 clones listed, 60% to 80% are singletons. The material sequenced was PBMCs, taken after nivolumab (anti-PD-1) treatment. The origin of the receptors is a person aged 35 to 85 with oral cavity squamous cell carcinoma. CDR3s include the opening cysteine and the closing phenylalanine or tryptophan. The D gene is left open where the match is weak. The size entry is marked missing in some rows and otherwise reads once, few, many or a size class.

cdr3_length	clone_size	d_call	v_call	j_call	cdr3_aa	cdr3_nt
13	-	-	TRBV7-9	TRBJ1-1	CASSLQGNTEAFF	TGTGCCAGCAGCTTACAGGGGAACACTGAAGCTTTCTTT
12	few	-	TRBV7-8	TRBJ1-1	CASSLGPTEAFF	TGTGCCAGCAGCTTGGGACCCACTGAAGCTTTCTTT
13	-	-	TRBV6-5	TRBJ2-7	CASSYARSYEQYF	TGTGCCAGCAGTTACGCACGATCCTACGAGCAGTACTTC
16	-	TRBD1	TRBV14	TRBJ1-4	CASSQGGQGAYEKLFF	TGTGCCAGCAGCCAGGGGGGACAGGGGGCGTATGAAAAACTGTTTTTT
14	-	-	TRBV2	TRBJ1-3	CASSIQRSGNTIYF	TGTGCCAGCAGCATACAGCGCTCTGGAAACACCATATATTTT
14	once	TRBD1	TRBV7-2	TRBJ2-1	CASSFGTGVGEQFF	TGTGCCAGCAGCTTCGGGACAGGGGTGGGAGAGCAGTTCTTC
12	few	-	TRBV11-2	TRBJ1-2	CASSFDTYGYTF	TGTGCCAGCAGCTTTGACACCTATGGCTACACCTTC
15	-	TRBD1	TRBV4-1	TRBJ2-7	CASSQLVTGAYEQYF	TGCGCCAGCAGCCAACTAGTGACAGGGGCTTACGAGCAGTACTTC
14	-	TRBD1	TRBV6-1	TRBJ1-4	CASSEGQGGEKLFF	TGTGCCAGCAGTGAGGGACAGGGTGGTGAAAAACTGTTTTTT
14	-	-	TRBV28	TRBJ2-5	CASSAGQQGETQYF	TGTGCCAGCAGTGCAGGCCAGCAAGGCGAGACCCAGTACTTC
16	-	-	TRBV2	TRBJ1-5	CASAHRQFDSNQPQHF	TGTGCCAGCGCACACAGGCAATTCGATAGCAATCAGCCCCAGCATTTT
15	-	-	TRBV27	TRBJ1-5	CASSWGQGGSQPQHF	TGTGCCAGCAGTTGGGGGCAGGGAGGGAGTCAGCCCCAGCATTTT
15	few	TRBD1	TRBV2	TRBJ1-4	CASRLDRAAGEKLFF	TGTGCCAGCAGACTCGACAGGGCGGCAGGAGAAAAACTGTTTTTT
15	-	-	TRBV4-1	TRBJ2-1	CASSQDDGSRNEQFF	TGCGCCAGCAGCCAAGATGACGGGAGTAGGAATGAGCAGTTCTTC
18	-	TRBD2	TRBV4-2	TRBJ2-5	CASSQALRTSGVQETQYF	TGTGCCAGCAGCCAAGCCCTTAGGACTAGCGGCGTACAAGAGACCCAGTACTTC
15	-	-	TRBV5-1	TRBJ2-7	CASSQGRANLDEQYF	TGCGCCAGCAGCCAGGGCAGGGCTAACTTGGACGAGCAGTACTTC
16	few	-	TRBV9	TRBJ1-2	CASSLISGGTNYGYTF	TGTGCCAGCAGCCTGATCTCGGGTGGAACTAACTATGGCTACACCTTC